One sample yielded the 9 T cell receptor beta chains listed below, sequenced in a study of blood T cell repertoires in COVID-19. TCRdb's copy holds only in-frame clones and misses some; the assay was immunoSEQ multiplex PCR. Of under 250,000 clones in the sample, 65% to 90% were seen once. Sequences were obtained from peripheral blood. All receptors come from a man in his forties or fifties with COVID-19, enrolled during active disease.

The rearrangement joins TRBV19 to TRBJ2-2; the D is unclear. This CDR3 region has 15 residues. Germline V gene data show CDR1 as LNHDA and CDR2 as SQIVND (reference sequence). Trimming pared 6 bases from V and 3 bases from J, leaving 14 bases between. The CDR3 reads CASRLGSPDTGELFF. The DNA for the CDR3 is TGTGCCAGTAGACTGGGCAGCCCGGACACCGGGGAGCTGTTTTTT.

J is TRBJ2-6 and V is TRBV7-2, with a possible D match to TRBD2 (6 bases). V was shortened by 6 bases and J by 0 bases, with 9 bases between the two germline ends. The CDR3 runs to 15 residues. Germline loops: CDR1 SGHTA, CDR2 FQGNSA. The CDR3 reads CASSRGSSGANVLTF. DNA for the CDR3: TGTGCCAGCAGTCGGGGGAGCTCTGGGGCCAACGTCCTGACTTTC.

This clone was observed once. The V call is TRBV6-1, the J call TRBJ1-2; D remains ambiguous. CDR1 and CDR2 from the germline V gene are MNHNS and SASEGT. Trimming stripped 1 base from V and 5 bases from J, with 5 bases between. The CDR3 has 12 amino acids. In DNA, the CDR3 is TGTGCCAGCAGTGAAGGCCTATATGGCTACACCTTC. Translation: CASSEGLYGYTF.

The rearrangement joins TRBV6-5 to TRBJ2-7, with D unresolved. The germline V and J ends were trimmed by 7 bases and 2 bases, with 9 bases remaining between them. The CDR3 totals 12 residues. CDR1 and CDR2 (germline): MNHEY, SVGAGI. CDR3 nucleotide sequence: TGTGCCAGCACCTGGCAGGCCTACGAGCAGTACTTC. It encodes CASTWQAYEQYF.

This clone was found once. V is TRBV7-2 and J is TRBJ1-2; D remains unclear. The CDR3 runs 15 residues. CDR1 is SGHTA and CDR2 is FQGNSA in the germline V gene. The V gene lost 0 bases and the J gene lost 0 bases, with 8 bases spanning the gap. DNA of the CDR3: TGTGCCAGCAGCTTAGCCCCGTCCCCTAACTATGGCTACACCTTC. As protein: CASSLAPSPNYGYTF.

This clone was counted a single time. The V gene is TRBV2, the J gene TRBJ1-3, with 9 bases lining up with TRBD1. J lost 9 bases, V lost 4 bases, and 13 bases had no gene match. CDR1 SNHLY and CDR2 FYNNEI come from the germline V gene. This CDR3 spans 16 amino acids. CDR3 in amino acids: CASSATGGRGGGTIYF. DNA of the CDR3: TGTGCCAGCAGTGCAACAGGGGGCAGAGGAGGTGGCACCATATATTTT.

This chain joins TRBV7-6 and TRBJ2-7, with TRBD1 matching 10 bases. This CDR3 comprises 18 residues. The trim removed 5 bases at V and 0 bases at J, leaving 13 bases unmatched. CDR1 and CDR2 (germline): SGHVS, FNYEAQ. Here the CDR3 reads CASSKLTGGQGFSYEQYF. In DNA form, the CDR3 reads TGTGCCAGCAGCAAGTTAACGGGGGGACAGGGGTTCTCCTACGAGCAGTACTTC.

This chain links TRBV20-1 with TRBJ2-1, with D unresolved. This CDR3 has 11 amino acids. Trimming left V 5 bases short and J 10 bases short, with 12 bases between. In germline, CDR1 is DFQATT, CDR2 SNEGSKA (reference sequence). In DNA, the CDR3 is TGCAGTGCTCGTTGGGCCCGAGAGCAGTTCTTC. Encoded protein: CSARWAREQFF.

The rearrangement links TRBV28 to TRBJ2-7, with TRBD1 as a possible D gene (6 bases). Germline loops: CDR1 MDHEN, CDR2 SYDVKM. The germline V and J ends were trimmed by 6 bases and 3 bases, with 12 bases remaining between them. The CDR3 is 13 amino acids. DNA of the CDR3: TGTGCCAGCAGATTACAGGGCGTCTACGAGCAGTACTTC. Protein: CASRLQGVYEQYF.